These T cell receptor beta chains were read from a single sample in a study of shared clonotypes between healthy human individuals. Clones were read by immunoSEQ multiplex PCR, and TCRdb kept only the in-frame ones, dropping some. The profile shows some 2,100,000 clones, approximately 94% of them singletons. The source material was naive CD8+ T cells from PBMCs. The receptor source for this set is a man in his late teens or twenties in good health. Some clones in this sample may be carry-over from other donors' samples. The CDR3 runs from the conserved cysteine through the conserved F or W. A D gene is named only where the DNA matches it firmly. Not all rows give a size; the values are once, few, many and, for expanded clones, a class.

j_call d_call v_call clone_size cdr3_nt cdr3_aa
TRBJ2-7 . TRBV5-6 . TGTGCCAGCGGCGACGGCACCTACGAGCAGTACTTC CASGDGTYEQYF
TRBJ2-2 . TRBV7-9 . TGTGCCAGCACAGACACCGGGGAGCTGTTTTTT CASTDTGELFF
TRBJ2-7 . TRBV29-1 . TGCAGCGTTATACCGGACCGAAACGAGCAGTACTTC CSVIPDRNEQYF
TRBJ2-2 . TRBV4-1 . TGCGCCAGCAGCCAGGCCCTAAGGGTGGGCACCGGGGAGCTGTTTTTT CASSQALRVGTGELFF
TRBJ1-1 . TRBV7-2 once TGTGCCAGCAGCCCCCGAAACAGGGAAGCGGTAGCGTACACTGAAGCTTTCTTT CASSPRNREAVAYTEAFF
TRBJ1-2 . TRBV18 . TGTGCCAGCTCACCGACCTCGACATTTAACTATGGCTACACCTTC CASSPTSTFNYGYTF
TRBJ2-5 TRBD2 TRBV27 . TGTGCCAGCAGTTTTCACCGGACTAGCGGGAGAGAGACCCAGTACTTC CASSFHRTSGRETQYF
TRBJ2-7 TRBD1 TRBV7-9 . TGTGCCAGCAGCTTATGGCAGGGGGCAACCTACGAGCAGTACTTC CASSLWQGATYEQYF
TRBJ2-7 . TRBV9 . TGTGCCAGCAGCGAGGGGGGGAACTTTTACGAGCAGTACTTC CASSEGGNFYEQYF
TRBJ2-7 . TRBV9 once TGTGCCAGCAGCGTAGAATCGGCTTACAGCTCCTACGAGCAGTACTTC CASSVESAYSSYEQYF
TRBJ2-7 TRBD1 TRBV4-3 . TGCGCCAGCAGCCAAGAGGCGGACAGGAACTCCTACGAGCAGTACTTC CASSQEADRNSYEQYF
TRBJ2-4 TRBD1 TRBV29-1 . TGCAGCGTAATGACAGGGTTACTAGCCAAAAACATTCAGTACTTC CSVMTGLLAKNIQYF
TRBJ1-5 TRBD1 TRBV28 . TGTGCCAGCAGTTTGGGGCAGGGGGTTCAGCCCCAGCATTTT CASSLGQGVQPQHF
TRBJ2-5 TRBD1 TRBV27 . TGTGCCAGCAGTTTAGGGGTGGGACAGGAAGAGACCCAGTACTTC CASSLGVGQEETQYF
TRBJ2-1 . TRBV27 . TGTGCCAGCAGTTCCCAACCCCAGGGGAATGAGCAGTTCTTC CASSSQPQGNEQFF
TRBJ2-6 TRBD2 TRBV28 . TGTGCCAGCAGTCATGGACTAGCCCTAAGTAACTCTGGGGCCAACGTCCTGACTTTC CASSHGLALSNSGANVLTF
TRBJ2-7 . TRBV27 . TGTGCCAGCAGTTTAAAATACGGCGGTATCTCCTACGAGCAGTACTTC CASSLKYGGISYEQYF
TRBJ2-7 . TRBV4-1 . TGCGCCAGCAGCCAAGAAGGACAGCCAATCTACGAGCAGTACTTC CASSQEGQPIYEQYF
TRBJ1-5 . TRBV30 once TGTGCCTGGAGCCCAGTGAATCAGCCCCAGCATTTT CAWSPVNQPQHF
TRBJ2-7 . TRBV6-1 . TGTGCCAGCAACCGGGACCCCTACGAGCAGTACTTC CASNRDPYEQYF
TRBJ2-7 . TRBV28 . TGTGCCAGCAGTTCGGACAGAGACTCCTACGAGCAGTACTTC CASSSDRDSYEQYF
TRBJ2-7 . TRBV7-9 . TGTGCCAGCAGCTCGGGTCTAAACTACGAGCAGTACTTC CASSSGLNYEQYF
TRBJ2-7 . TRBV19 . TGTGCCAGTAGTATTGGGCGGACGCCGACCTACGAGCAGTACTTC CASSIGRTPTYEQYF
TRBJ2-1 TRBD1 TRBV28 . TGTGCCAGCAGTTCCGGGACAGGGGGCACCTACAATGAGCAGTTCTTC CASSSGTGGTYNEQFF
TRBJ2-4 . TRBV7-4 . TGTGCCAGCAGCCTCACACCCCCCGGACAGCCCTGGGCTTTC CASSLTPPGQPWAF
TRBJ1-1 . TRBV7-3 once TGTGCCAGCAGCTTAACCGCCCAGGGAGGGAACACTGAAGCTTTCTTT CASSLTAQGGNTEAFF
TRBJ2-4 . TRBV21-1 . TGTGCCAGCAGCAAAAATGTAAAAGGACTAGATAAAAACATTCAGTACTTC CASSKNVKGLDKNIQYF
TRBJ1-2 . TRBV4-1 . TGCGCCAGCAGCCAAGAGCGGGACACGGCCTATGGCTACACCTTC CASSQERDTAYGYTF
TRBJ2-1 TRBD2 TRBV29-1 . TGCAGCGTTGAAGGCGGGAGGGCCCCTCCCAATGAGCAGTTCTTC CSVEGGRAPPNEQFF
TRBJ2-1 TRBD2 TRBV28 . TGTGCCAGCAGTTTAAGTCTAGCGGGGCAAAATGAGCAGTTCTTC CASSLSLAGQNEQFF
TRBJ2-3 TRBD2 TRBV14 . TGTGCCAGCAGCCAAGACTCCCTTCGACTAGCGGGAGGAAGTGCGACGCAGTATTTT CASSQDSLRLAGGSATQYF
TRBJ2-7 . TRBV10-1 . TGCGCCAGCAGTGCTGGGGGCGGGGACGAGCAGTACTTC CASSAGGGDEQYF